This T cell receptor beta chain derives from a study of blood T cell repertoires in COVID-19. Germline-derived CDR1 and CDR2 are LGHDT and YNNKEL (reference sequence). V lost 4 bases, J lost 13 bases, and 16 bases lay in between. The CDR3 consists of 12 residues. Profiled with immunoSEQ multiplex PCR; TCRdb holds only in-frame clones, not every one. This sample has about 250,000 clones, with around 83% found just once. The sequence was collected from a woman between 40 and 50 years old who had recovered from COVID-19. The material sequenced was peripheral blood. The rearrangement uses TRBV3-1 (or the pseudogene TRBV3-2) and TRBJ1-2; a possible D gene is TRBD1 (5 bases). CDR3: CASSLQTASATF. The CDR3 region has the DNA TGTGCCAGCAGCCTCCAGACAGCCTCAGCCACCTTC.